These 3 T cell receptor beta chains share one sample of origin, sequenced in a study of cytomegalovirus exposure and HLA in healthy donors. The PCR made use of 60 Vbeta and 13 Jbeta primers. Measured with immunoSEQ multiplex PCR; TCRdb has only the in-frame clones, and not every one. In total, the table holds about 120,000 clones. The sample was PBMCs. These receptors were collected from a man aged 18-30 years in good health and CMV-seronegative.

The chain uses TRBV19 and TRBJ2-1; TRBD1 agrees at 9 bases. J lost 8 bases, V lost 9 bases, and 14 bases had no gene match. Germline CDR1 LNHDA, CDR2 SQIVND (reference sequence). This CDR3 is 15 amino acids long. CDR3 sequence reads: CASRTSGTGSDEQFF. CDR3 bases: TGTGCCAGCAGGACCTCCGGGACAGGGTCTGATGAGCAGTTCTTC.

The chain uses TRBV5-1 and TRBJ2-2; 10 bases line up with TRBD1. Germline trimming cut 5 bases from V and 4 bases from J; bases unmatched to any gene: 11. This CDR3 contains 17 residues. The V gene's germline CDR1 is SGHRS and CDR2 YFSETQ. The CDR3 bases are TGCGCCAGCAGAAGGTCCCGCGGGACAGGGGTCACCGGGGAGCTGTTTTTT. Translating it yields CASRRSRGTGVTGELFF.

The chain is built from TRBV29-1 and TRBJ2-5; 7 bases align to TRBD2. The CDR3 covers 14 residues. Germline CDR1 and CDR2: SQVTM and ANQGSEA. V trimming: 1 base; J trimming: 5 bases; junction bases outside the gene matches: 7. CDR3 sequence: CSVEGLVGGETQYF. The DNA of the CDR3 is TGCAGCGTTGAAGGCCTCGTCGGGGGGGAGACCCAGTACTTC.